The entry below gives a single T cell receptor (beta chain) sequence along with its context. Looked up from germline, CDR1 is MGHRA and CDR2 is YSYEKL. The V end was cut by 1 base, the J end by 8 bases, with 8 bases between. The CDR3 totals 13 residues. Measured with immunoSEQ multiplex PCR; TCRdb has only the in-frame clones, and not every one. This table has 150,000 to 200,000 clones, 86% appearing once. These data originate in a study of cytomegalovirus exposure and HLA in healthy donors. The source material was PBMCs. The V gene is TRBV4-1, the J gene TRBJ2-2; D may correspond to TRBD1 or TRBD2 (5 bases each). The receptor's source is a man aged 25 to 40 in good health and CMV-seropositive. CDR3 bases: TGCGCCAGCAGCCAAGTGTGGGGGGGGGAGCTGTTTTTT. It yields the protein CASSQVWGGELFF.